These 31 T cell receptor beta chains came from one sample sequenced in a study of control samples from healthy donors and cancer patients. This table comes from immunoSEQ multiplex PCR, and its TCRdb copy is limited to in-frame clones, with some not included. The repertoire has approximately 82,000 clones, around 87% of them found once; the top ten carry more than 15%. The source material was blood. The receptor set was obtained from a man aged 45-65 years in good health.

The chain employs TRBV5-1 and TRBJ1-5; no reliable D call. V shed 0 bases and J shed 4 bases, with 8 bases lying between them. The CDR3 extends over 14 amino acids. Looked up from germline, CDR1 is SGHRS and CDR2 is YFSETQ. The CDR3 DNA follows: TGCGCCAGCAGCTTGGAGAGCCCTAATCAGCCCCAGCATTTT. Amino acids: CASSLESPNQPQHF.

The chain combines TRBV3-1 (or the pseudogene TRBV3-2) with TRBJ2-3; the D gene is possibly TRBD2 (6 bases). V was pared by 1 base and J by 6 bases, with 8 bases between. The CDR3 consists of 13 residues. Per the germline V gene, CDR1 is LGHDT and CDR2 is YNNKEL (reference sequence). CDR3 protein: CASSQVRGDTQYF. The CDR3 coding sequence is TGTGCCAGCAGCCAAGTACGGGGGGATACGCAGTATTTT.

The V gene is TRBV6-4, the J gene TRBJ2-1; weak D call: TRBD2 (5 bases). The CDR3 is made up of 15 amino acids. The germline CDR1 and CDR2 sequences are MRHNA and SNTAGT. V lost 2 bases and J 0 bases, leaving 8 bases between the germline ends. The CDR3 bases are TGTGCCAGCAGTGACCGTGGGAGCTCCTACAATGAGCAGTTCTTC. Its translation is CASSDRGSSYNEQFF.

This chain uses TRBV27 with TRBJ2-5, with unresolved D. V lost 5 bases and J 0 bases, leaving 10 bases between the germline ends. There are 14 residues in the CDR3. Germline V gene data show CDR1 as MNHEY and CDR2 as SMNVEV (reference sequence). This chain's CDR3 is CASSLLGNQETQYF. In DNA, the CDR3 is TGTGCCAGCAGTCTCCTAGGAAACCAAGAGACCCAGTACTTC.

This chain uses TRBV5-4 with TRBJ2-1; D is unclear. Germline V gene sequence: CDR1 SGHNT, CDR2 YYREEE (reference sequence). The V end was cut by 4 bases, the J end by 8 bases, with 10 bases between. This CDR3 comprises 12 residues. As DNA, the CDR3 is TGTGCCAGCAGCCACCACGAGGATGAGCAGTTCTTC. Protein sequence: CASSHHEDEQFF.

The V call is TRBV5-1, the J call TRBJ1-2; 7 bases map to TRBD1. The CDR3 covers 16 residues. Germline assignment: CDR1 SGHRS and CDR2 YFSETQ. V lost 0 bases to trimming and J lost 2 bases; unmatched junction nucleotides: 7. The CDR3 nucleotides are TGCGCCAGCAGCTTGGGGGGGACAGCCCAAAACTATGGCTACACCTTC. It codes for CASSLGGTAQNYGYTF. The variable domain in full, completed from reference TRBV5-1 and TRBJ1-2, reads KAGVTQTPRYLIKTRGQQVTLSCSPISGHRSVSWYQQTPGQGLQFLFEYFSETQRNKGNFPGRFSGRQFSNSRSEMNVSTLELGDSALYLCASSLGGTAQNYGYTFGSGTRLTVV.

The rearrangement uses TRBV6-5 and TRBJ1-1, with D perhaps TRBD1 (5 bases). V was pared by 6 bases and J by 0 bases, with 11 bases between. The CDR3 spans 14 residues. Germline values: CDR1 MNHEY, CDR2 SVGAGI. CDR3 protein: CASREGRVNTEAFF. CDR3 nucleotide sequence: TGTGCCAGCAGAGAGGGACGTGTGAACACTGAAGCTTTCTTT.

The chain recombines TRBV6-1 with TRBJ1-5; 7 bases line up with TRBD1. The CDR3 runs 15 residues. The trim removed 2 bases at V and 5 bases at J, leaving 6 bases unmatched. The germline gives CDR1 MNHNS, CDR2 SASEGT. The CDR3: CASSETGRGHQPQHF. CDR3 DNA: TGTGCCAGCAGTGAAACAGGGAGGGGGCATCAGCCCCAGCATTTT.

The gene calls are TRBV7-2 and TRBJ2-3, with a tentative D call TRBD1 (5 bases). Trimming left V 2 bases short and J 6 bases short, with 18 bases between. Germline V gene data show CDR1 as SGHTA and CDR2 as FQGNSA. This CDR3 contains 16 residues. CDR3 DNA: TGTGCCAGCAGCTTACGCCGGACAAATAAAGCCGATACGCAGTATTTT. It is translated as CASSLRRTNKADTQYF.

This chain uses TRBV29-1 with TRBJ2-3, with D perhaps matching TRBD2 (6 bases). The CDR3 contains 13 residues. Germline CDR1 and CDR2: SQVTM and ANQGSEA. Trimming took off 7 bases at V and 1 base at J, with 12 bases between the two ends. CDR3 DNA: TGCAGCGCTAGATCGGGAGGCACAGATACGCAGTATTTT. Protein: CSARSGGTDTQYF.

This clone was seen just once. CDR3 DNA: TGTGCCAGTAGTTCGGTGGCTGCAGAATCTTGGGAAAAACTGTTTTTT. Translated, it gives CASSSVAAESWEKLFF. The V call is TRBV19, the J call TRBJ1-4; D uncertain. Per germline, CDR1 LNHDA and CDR2 SQIVND (reference sequence). This CDR3 has 16 residues. Trimming stripped 5 bases from V and 8 bases from J, with 21 bases between.

The sample holds one count of this clone. The V gene is TRBV24-1, the J gene TRBJ2-1; TRBD1 aligns across 8 bases. With V trimmed by 2 bases and J by 8 bases, 7 bases remained unmatched. Germline CDR1 and CDR2: KGHDR and SFDVKD. CDR3 length equals 15 residues. The CDR3 coding sequence is TGTGCCACCAGTGATTCTAGGACAGGGTACCATGAGCAGTTCTTC. It encodes CATSDSRTGYHEQFF.

The rearrangement uses TRBV12-3 or TRBV12-4 and TRBJ1-1; D ambiguous. The V end was cut by 3 bases, the J end by 5 bases, with 10 bases between. This CDR3 contains 13 residues. This chain's CDR3 is CASSFLGLTEAFF. DNA of the CDR3: TGTGCCAGCAGTTTTCTGGGTTTGACTGAAGCTTTCTTT.

The chain uses TRBV5-6 and TRBJ2-3; 9 positions agree with TRBD1. The CDR3 length is 15 residues. V shed 3 bases and J 2 bases; nucleotides not matched to a gene: 4. CDR1 is SGHDT, CDR2 YYEEEE, per germline. Written as DNA, the CDR3 is TGTGCCAGCAGCTGGGGGACAGGGTTCACAGATACGCAGTATTTT. This translates into CASSWGTGFTDTQYF.

The rearrangement links TRBV7-2 to TRBJ2-1, with 8 bases identical to TRBD2. The CDR3 runs to 14 residues. The V gene's germline CDR1 is SGHTA and CDR2 FQGNSA. V lost 2 bases and J lost 3; bases outside the gene matches: 0. CDR3 loop: CASSLLAGYNEQFF. In nucleotides, the CDR3 is TGTGCCAGCAGCTTACTAGCGGGCTACAATGAGCAGTTCTTC.

The CDR3 DNA follows: TGTGCCAGCAGCCAAACCGATGGTAACACTGAAGCTTTCTTT. Translated, it gives CASSQTDGNTEAFF. The chain carries TRBV3-1 (or the pseudogene TRBV3-2) and TRBJ1-1; unclear D gene. CDR3 length: 14 residues. Looked up from germline, CDR1 is LGHDT and CDR2 is YNNKEL (reference sequence). Trimming removed 2 bases from V and 2 bases from J, with 9 bases in between.

The rearrangement links TRBV4-3 to TRBJ1-4, with a tentative D call TRBD1 (5 bases). CDR1 and CDR2 from the germline V gene are LGHNA and YSLEER. V was pared by 0 bases and J by 0 bases, with 14 bases between. This CDR3 comprises 18 residues. The CDR3 sequence is CASSQDSRPGTTNEKLFF. As DNA, the CDR3 is TGCGCCAGCAGCCAAGACTCACGACCAGGGACAACTAATGAAAAACTGTTTTTT.

The genes are TRBV7-9 and TRBJ1-4, with 7 bases lining up with TRBD1. Germline lookup yields CDR1 SEHNR and CDR2 FQNEAQ (reference sequence). The CDR3 spans 17 residues. Trimming removed 1 base from V and 0 bases from J; junction bases left unmatched: 5. In DNA, the CDR3 is TGTGCCAGCAGCTTAGACTACGGGACAGCAACTAATGAAAAACTGTTTTTT. Translation: CASSLDYGTATNEKLFF.

V is TRBV6-2 or TRBV6-3 and J is TRBJ2-7, with D unclear. CDR1 and CDR2 (germline): MNHEY, SVGEGT. Trimming cost V 6 bases and J 0 bases, with 18 bases left between them. This CDR3 is 16 amino acids long. The CDR3 DNA reads as TGTGCCAGCAGGCCTCGAGTCCTTAAGGGCTCCTACGAGCAGTACGTC. As protein: CASRPRVLKGSYEQYV.

The rearrangement links TRBV11-2 to TRBJ1-5; no clear D gene. The V gene lost 5 bases and the J gene lost 1 base, with 15 bases spanning the gap. The CDR3 is made up of 16 amino acids. Germline V lookup: CDR1 SGHAT, CDR2 FQNNGV. The CDR3 loop is CASSQIRGRSNQPQHF. The CDR3 coding sequence is TGTGCCAGCAGCCAGATACGTGGGAGGAGCAATCAGCCCCAGCATTTT. Full variable domain (remainder filled in from reference TRBV11-2 and TRBJ1-5): EAGVAQSPRYKIIEKRQSVAFWCNPISGHATLYWYQQILGQGPKLLIQFQNNGVVDDSQLPKDRFSAERLKGVDSTLKIQPAKLEDSAVYLCASSQIRGRSNQPQHFGDGTRLSIL.

V gene TRBV7-2 combines with J gene TRBJ2-2, with D perhaps TRBD2 (7 bases). Germline CDR1 is SGHTA and CDR2 is FQGNSA. The CDR3 consists of 16 residues. V was cut by 2 bases and J by 4 bases, with 14 bases left in between. The CDR3 sequence is CASSLRVGGGTGELFF. The DNA of the CDR3 is TGTGCCAGCAGCTTAAGGGTGGGAGGGGGCACCGGGGAGCTGTTTTTT.

The chain recombines TRBV6-5 with TRBJ2-3, with 8 bases matching TRBD2. This CDR3 contains 14 residues. With 4 bases clipped from V and 3 bases from J, the junction kept 3 bases outside the gene matches. The germline V gene encodes CDR1 MNHEY and CDR2 SVGAGI. In DNA form, the CDR3 reads TGTGCCAGCAGTTCGGCTAGCGGGACAGATACGCAGTATTTT. The encoded protein is CASSSASGTDTQYF.

The V and J genes are TRBV24-1 and TRBJ2-1, with TRBD2 matching over 13 bases. In germline, CDR1 is KGHDR, CDR2 SFDVKD. The J segment lost 10 bases and the V segment lost 4 bases, leaving 6 bases of the junction unmatched. This CDR3 has 15 amino acids. The CDR3 protein is CATSDPRLAGGEQFF. The CDR3 DNA reads as TGTGCCACCAGTGACCCCCGACTAGCGGGAGGCGAGCAGTTCTTC.

The rearrangement links TRBV6-5 to TRBJ1-2, with D perhaps TRBD1 (6 bases). The V and J ends lost 6 bases and 2 bases respectively, with 16 bases between them. Germline assignment: CDR1 MNHEY and CDR2 SVGAGI. The CDR3 runs 15 residues. CDR3 loop: CASSKGVGANYGYTF. The CDR3, as DNA: TGTGCCAGCAGCAAGGGGGTAGGGGCCAACTATGGCTACACCTTC.

Here the CDR3 reads CASNRQGLNSPLHF. The DNA for the CDR3 is TGTGCCAGCAACAGACAGGGGTTGAATTCACCCCTCCACTTT. The chain uses TRBV5-6 and TRBJ1-6; 8 positions match TRBD1. With V trimmed by 6 bases and J by 7 bases, 6 bases remained unmatched. This CDR3 has 14 amino acids. The V gene's germline CDR1 is SGHDT and CDR2 YYEEEE.

The chain has TRBV5-1 and TRBJ1-6; D remains unclear. The V gene lost 0 bases and the J gene lost 10 bases, with 8 bases spanning the gap. This CDR3 contains 13 residues. Germline lookup yields CDR1 SGHRS and CDR2 YFSETQ. CDR3 sequence: CASSLERESPLHF. CDR3 nucleotide sequence: TGCGCCAGCAGCTTGGAACGGGAGTCACCCCTCCACTTT.

This clone has more than one count but fewer than ten. The chain couples TRBV28 to TRBJ1-5; perhaps TRBD1 as D (5 bases). Per the germline V gene, CDR1 is MDHEN and CDR2 is SYDVKM. The CDR3 loop spans 14 amino acids. V lost 8 bases, J lost 6 bases, and 17 bases lay in between. The CDR3: CASQGPEGGQPQHF. CDR3 nucleotides: TGTGCCAGCCAGGGCCCGGAGGGCGGTCAGCCCCAGCATTTT.

The chain carries TRBV15 and TRBJ2-1; 13 nucleotides match TRBD2. The CDR3 has 17 amino acids. Per germline, CDR1 LNHNV and CDR2 YYDKDF (reference sequence). The junction had 9 bases not matched to a gene; V was cut back by 3 bases and J by 7 bases. CDR3 protein: CATSSGVGTSGTNEQFF. DNA for the CDR3: TGTGCCACCAGCAGCGGGGTAGGGACTAGCGGGACTAATGAGCAGTTCTTC.

The rearrangement uses TRBV12-3 or TRBV12-4 and TRBJ2-7; 8 nucleotides line up with TRBD1. CDR3 length: 12 amino acids. V was pared by 6 bases and J by 6 bases, with 4 bases of the junction left unmatched. As DNA, the CDR3 is TGTGCCAGCAGCTCCGGACAGGGCGAGCAGTACGTC. It is translated as CASSSGQGEQYV.

V and J are TRBV9 and TRBJ1-3; 7 nucleotides align to TRBD1. The V and J ends lost 1 base and 3 bases, in that order; junction bases with no gene match: 7. Germline assignment: CDR1 SGDLS and CDR2 YYNGEE. This CDR3 comprises 16 residues. The CDR3 protein is CASSVRTGSYGNTIYF. CDR3 sequence (DNA): TGTGCCAGCAGCGTAAGGACAGGATCCTATGGAAACACCATATATTTT.

V is TRBV6-6 and J is TRBJ1-1, with D possibly being TRBD1 (6 bases). Trimming took off 2 bases at V and 7 bases at J, with 11 bases between the two ends. The CDR3 sequence is 13 residues long. Germline-derived CDR1 and CDR2 are MNHNY and SVGAGI (reference sequence). CDR3 in amino acids: CASSYAKGGEAFF. CDR3 bases: TGTGCCAGCAGTTACGCGAAAGGGGGTGAAGCTTTCTTT.